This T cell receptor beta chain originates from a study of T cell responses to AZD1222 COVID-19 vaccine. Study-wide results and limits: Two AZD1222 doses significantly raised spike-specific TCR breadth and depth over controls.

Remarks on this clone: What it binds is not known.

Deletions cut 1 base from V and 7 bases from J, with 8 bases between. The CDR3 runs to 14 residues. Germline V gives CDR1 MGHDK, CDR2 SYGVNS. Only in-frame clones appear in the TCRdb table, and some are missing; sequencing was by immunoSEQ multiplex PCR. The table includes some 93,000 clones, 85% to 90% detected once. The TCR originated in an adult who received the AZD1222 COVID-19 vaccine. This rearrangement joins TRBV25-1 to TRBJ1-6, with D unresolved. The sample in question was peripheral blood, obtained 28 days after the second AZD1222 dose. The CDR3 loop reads CASSESGYNSPLHF. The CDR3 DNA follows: TGTGCCAGCAGTGAATCGGGTTACAATTCACCCCTCCACTTT.